The 10 T cell receptor beta chains reported below all come from one sample, sequenced in a study of blood T cell repertoires in COVID-19. The data were produced by immunoSEQ multiplex PCR, yet TCRdb's version contains in-frame clones alone and is incomplete. The sample includes some 530,000 clones, approximately 85% seen only once; the top ten take about 3%. Sequencing used peripheral blood. These receptors all come from a human donor in a cohort sampled during active COVID-19.

This chain links TRBV18 with TRBJ2-1; D remains ambiguous. The V and J ends lost 1 base and 5 bases respectively, with 6 bases between them. Germline lookup yields CDR1 KGHSH and CDR2 LQKENI. This CDR3 has 13 amino acids. DNA for the CDR3: TGTGCCAGCTCACCACGACTGAACAATGAGCAGTTCTTC. This sequence encodes CASSPRLNNEQFF.

This clone was observed a single time. The chain combines TRBV11-2 with TRBJ2-7, with D perhaps matching TRBD1 (6 bases). The CDR3 spans 18 residues. Trimming removed 6 bases from V and 2 bases from J, with 26 bases in between. CDR1 and CDR2 (germline): SGHAT, FQNNGV. CDR3: CASSPGLLFRDKAYEQYF. As DNA, the CDR3 is TGTGCCAGCAGTCCTGGCCTCCTCTTCCGGGACAAAGCCTACGAGCAGTACTTC.

The chain's CDR3 is CATTTGAGRGEQYF. The CDR3 nucleotides are TGTGCCACCACCACCGGGGCAGGCAGGGGCGAGCAGTACTTC. J is TRBJ2-7 and V is TRBV15; maybe TRBD1 (6 bases). The V gene lost 7 bases and the J gene lost 6 bases, with 19 bases spanning the gap. CDR3 length equals 14 residues. Germline V gene data show CDR1 as LNHNV and CDR2 as YYDKDF (reference sequence).

This chain connects TRBV3-1 (or the pseudogene TRBV3-2) to TRBJ1-6; TRBD1 aligns across 9 bases. J lost 8 bases, V lost 1 base, and 0 bases had no gene match. This CDR3 has 14 residues. Germline assignment: CDR1 LGHDT and CDR2 YNNKEL (reference sequence). The CDR3 protein is CASSQGDRDSPLHF. As DNA, the CDR3 is TGTGCCAGCAGCCAAGGGGACAGGGATTCACCCCTCCACTTT.

The J gene is TRBJ1-1, the V gene TRBV20-1; TRBD1 matches at 7 bases. CDR3 length: 11 amino acids. CDR1 is DFQATT, CDR2 SNEGSKA, per germline (reference sequence). J gave up 3 bases and V 7 bases, and 2 bases lay outside the gene matches. CDR3 loop: CSVDRDTEAFF. The CDR3 DNA reads TGCAGTGTAGACAGGGACACTGAAGCTTTCTTT.

The chain uses TRBV28 and TRBJ1-4; 7 nucleotides match TRBD1. This CDR3 is 15 amino acids long. Germline CDR1 is MDHEN and CDR2 is SYDVKM. V lost 4 bases and J lost 7; bases outside the gene matches: 9. CDR3: CASSSRQGRGEKLFF. DNA of the CDR3: TGTGCCAGCAGTTCACGACAGGGTCGGGGTGAAAAACTGTTTTTT.

The chain links TRBV18 to TRBJ2-7, with a possible D match to TRBD2 (6 bases). Trimming cost V 0 bases and J 0 bases, with 12 bases left between them. The CDR3 consists of 16 residues. Germline V gene data show CDR1 as KGHSH and CDR2 as LQKENI. Written as DNA, the CDR3 is TGTGCCAGCTCACCACCGGAGCGGGTTAGCTCCTACGAGCAGTACTTC. Amino acid sequence: CASSPPERVSSYEQYF.

The V call is TRBV28, the J call TRBJ2-5, with TRBD2 matching 8 bases. Germline V gives CDR1 MDHEN, CDR2 SYDVKM. Trimming at V came to 5 bases and at J to 2 bases, leaving 7 bases not matched to a gene. This CDR3 comprises 15 residues. The CDR3 reads CASSHYGGDQETQYF. The CDR3 coding sequence is TGTGCCAGCAGTCATTACGGGGGGGATCAAGAGACCCAGTACTTC.

The rearrangement joins TRBV4-3 to TRBJ1-4; a weak D match, TRBD1 (5 bases). Trimming removed 0 bases from V and 0 bases from J, with 17 bases in between. This CDR3 has 19 amino acids. The germline CDR1 and CDR2 sequences are LGHNA and YSLEER. The CDR3 bases are TGCGCCAGCAGCCAAGAAGTCGGGGGGGGAGTTGCAACTAATGAAAAACTGTTTTTT. Its translation is CASSQEVGGGVATNEKLFF.

V gene TRBV2 combines with J gene TRBJ2-3; a possible D gene is TRBD2 (5 bases). Germline CDR1 is SNHLY and CDR2 is FYNNEI. This CDR3 contains 20 residues. V was pared by 11 bases and J by 1 base, with 34 bases between. This CDR3 is CALDLSAGKQSGVGTDTQYF. DNA of the CDR3: TGTGCCCTTGACCTGTCGGCGGGCAAACAAAGTGGAGTGGGCACAGATACGCAGTATTTT.